This record looks at one T cell receptor beta chain sequence and its context. The antigen remains unidentified. This entry belongs to a study of PD-1 blockade in classical Hodgkin lymphoma. This CDR3 is built from 16 residues. With no exception, relapse followed autologous stem cell transplantation in all patients, and brentuximab vedotin exposure varied. Best overall response was complete response, partial response or progressive disease in these relapsed/refractory classical Hodgkin lymphoma patients. Study results and limitations: Underlying causes for the observed repertoire differences were not defined, possibly disease activity or prior therapy.

Profiling relied on immunoSEQ multiplex PCR, and the TCRdb table lists in-frame clones only, not all of them. The table includes some 95,000 clones, 85% to 90% detected once. This specimen was peripheral blood mononuclear cells (PBMCs), taken before the second cycle of nivolumab. The origin of this receptor is a human donor with classical Hodgkin lymphoma. The chain joins TRBV21-1 to TRBJ2-7; TRBD1, the table's D call, was not compared with the DNA. TRBV21-1 is termed a pseudogene. CDR3 region: CASIQSGTGEIYEQYF. CDR3 sequence (DNA): TGTGCCAGCATTCAATCCGGGACAGGTGAAATCTACGAGCAGTACTTC.